This TCR beta chain was captured by sequencing in a study of blood T cell repertoires in COVID-19. Study-level background: Acute and convalescent COVID-19 samples came from the United States, Italy and Spain. From T cells, B-cell-depleted T cells, or PBMCs came the material, which was cDNA or gDNA.

Residents of 24 US areas, aged about 18 to 89 years, made up the participants. Per the study methods: The assay estimated nucleated cells by amplifying reference gene primers. Some clones are missing from TCRdb's copy, which holds only in-frame ones; the method was immunoSEQ multiplex PCR. The V and J calls and clone size come from that table; D and trimming were worked out from the DNA. The repertoire holds around 190,000 clones, 86% seen once, with around 6% in the top ten. Trimming left V 0 bases short and J 3 bases short, with 9 bases between. There are 14 residues in the CDR3. CDR1 LGHDT and CDR2 YNNKEL come from the germline V gene (reference sequence).

This clonotype was sampled from a man aged 35 to 55 with acute COVID-19. The material sequenced was PBMCs or T cells enriched from blood (not recorded which). The genes are TRBV3-1 (or the pseudogene TRBV3-2) and TRBJ2-7; D is possibly TRBD1 (5 bases). DNA for the CDR3: TGTGCCAGCAGCCAAGACAGGGTTAACTACGAGCAGTACTTC. Its protein is CASSQDRVNYEQYF.